Detailed here is one T cell receptor beta chain. V was trimmed by 5 bases and J by 6 bases, leaving 19 bases between them. The germline V gene encodes CDR1 MDHEN and CDR2 SYDVKM. The CDR3 length is 15 residues. Preparation of the TCRbeta library was carried out with unique molecular identifiers. TCRdb passed the PCR reads through MiXCR, listing each CDR3 protein once. Of about 360,000 distinct CDR3 sequences listed, less than 15% are singletons. This entry belongs to a study of T-cell reconstitution after alpha-beta-depleted transplantation in children. The V gene is TRBV28, the J gene TRBJ1-2; D is perhaps TRBD1 (6 bases). The TCR sequence derives from a human donor who donated a stem cell graft to a child with Fanconi anemia. Sequenced here: PBMCs, sampled from the stem cell graft. The CDR3 DNA reads as TGTGCCAGCAGTCCCGAAAATAAACACAGGGATGGCTACACCTTC. The encoded protein is CASSPENKHRDGYTF.